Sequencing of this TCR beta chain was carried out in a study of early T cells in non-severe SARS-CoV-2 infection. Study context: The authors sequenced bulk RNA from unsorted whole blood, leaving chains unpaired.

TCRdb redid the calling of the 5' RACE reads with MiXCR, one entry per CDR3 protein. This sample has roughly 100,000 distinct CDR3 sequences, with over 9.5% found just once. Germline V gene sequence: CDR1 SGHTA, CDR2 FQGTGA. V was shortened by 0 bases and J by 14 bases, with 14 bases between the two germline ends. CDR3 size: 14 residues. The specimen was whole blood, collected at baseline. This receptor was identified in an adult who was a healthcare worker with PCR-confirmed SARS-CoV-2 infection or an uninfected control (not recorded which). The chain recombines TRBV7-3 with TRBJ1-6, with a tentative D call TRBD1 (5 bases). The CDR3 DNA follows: TGTGCCAGCAGCTTAACGGGGGGGACGGAGGCCCTCCACTTT. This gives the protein CASSLTGGTEALHF.